This T cell receptor (beta chain) was documented in a study of T cells after somatic rescue of genetic block. Germline-derived CDR1 and CDR2 are SGHRS and YFSETQ. V shed 0 bases and J shed 1 base, with 7 bases lying between them. The CDR3 is 14 residues long. Repertoires were generated with immunoSEQ multiplex PCR, while TCRdb's copy carries only in-frame clones and drops some. The sample lists 70,000 or so clones; just over 90% were seen once. The J gene is TRBJ1-1, the V gene TRBV5-1; D ambiguous. This TCR was sampled from a man aged 40-55 years. The sample consisted of peripheral blood mononuclear cells (PBMCs). The CDR3 region is CASSLDRKNTEAFF. The DNA of the CDR3 is TGCGCCAGCAGCTTGGATAGGAAGAACACTGAAGCTTTCTTT.